Presented here are 9 T cell receptor beta chains from one specimen sequenced in a study of T cells in Graves' hyperthyroidism and ophthalmopathy. Template material for amplifying TCR beta CDR3 regions consisted of RNA transcripts. First-round RT-PCR of the TCR CDR3 relied on the HTBI primer set. TCRdb re-derived calls from the multiplex PCR reads in MiXCR, one entry per CDR3 protein. The data hold 350,000 to 450,000 distinct CDR3 sequences, with roughly 15% observed a single time. Sequencing input: blood. These receptors all stem from a woman in her thirties with Graves' hyperthyroidism that later progressed to Graves' ophthalmopathy.

This clonotype came up once. This chain connects TRBV11-2 to TRBJ2-1; maybe TRBD2 (6 bases). CDR1 and CDR2 (germline): SGHAT, FQNNGV. The CDR3 runs 16 residues. Trimming removed 4 bases from V and 8 bases from J, with 21 bases in between. The CDR3 spells CASSSPLGGVADEQFF. The DNA for the CDR3 is TGTGCCAGCAGCTCCCCTCTCGGGGGAGTTGCAGATGAGCAGTTCTTC. Variable domain in full (rest from reference TRBV11-2 and TRBJ2-1): EAGVAQSPRYKIIEKRQSVAFWCNPISGHATLYWYQQILGQGPKLLIQFQNNGVVDDSQLPKDRFSAERLKGVDSTLKIQPAKLEDSAVYLCASSSPLGGVADEQFFGPGTRLTVL.

The V call is TRBV20-1, the J call TRBJ2-3; D might be TRBD1 (5 bases). This CDR3 comprises 14 residues. Germline V CDR1 and CDR2: DFQATT, SNEGSKA (reference sequence). Between the trimmed V and J ends, which lost 0 bases and 2 bases, there was a span of 9 bases. The CDR3 DNA sequence: TGCAGTGCTAGAGATCAGGGTTACACAGATACGCAGTATTTT. It codes for CSARDQGYTDTQYF.

This clonotype has just a few counts. The V and J genes are TRBV7-9 and TRBJ2-1, with unresolved D. V gave up 0 bases and J gave up 10 bases, with 13 bases separating them. CDR3 length equals 14 residues. Germline assignment: CDR1 SEHNR and CDR2 FQNEAQ (reference sequence). The CDR3 bases are TGTGCCAGCAGCTTAGCGGGTGGGTCTCTAGAGCAGTTCTTC. It is translated as CASSLAGGSLEQFF.

This clonotype was seen ten or more times. The V call is TRBV15, the J call TRBJ2-7; D may correspond to TRBD1 or TRBD2 (5 bases each). The V gene lost 0 bases and the J gene lost 5 bases, with 17 bases spanning the gap. The CDR3 is made up of 16 amino acids. CDR1 and CDR2 (germline): LNHNV, YYDKDF (reference sequence). This CDR3 is CATSRDPGLRGDEQYF. In DNA, the CDR3 is TGTGCCACCAGCAGAGATCCGGGATTGAGGGGCGACGAGCAGTACTTC. Variable domain in full (rest from reference TRBV15 and TRBJ2-7): DAMVIQNPRYQVTQFGKPVTLSCSQTLNHNVMYWYQQKSSQAPKLLFHYYDKDFNNEADTPDNFQSRRPNTSFCFLDIRSPGLGDTAMYLCATSRDPGLRGDEQYFGPGTRLTVT.

This clonotype was counted many times. The V call is TRBV29-1, the J call TRBJ2-5; maybe TRBD1 (6 bases). This CDR3 region has 13 residues. CDR1 and CDR2 (germline): SQVTM, ANQGSEA. V was cut by 2 bases and J by 4 bases, with 11 bases left in between. This CDR3 reads CSVEQGRGETQYF. The CDR3 nucleotides are TGCAGCGTTGAACAGGGGCGAGGAGAGACCCAGTACTTC.

This chain uses TRBV2 with TRBJ2-5; 15 bases are a match to TRBD2. The CDR3 totals 18 residues. J gave up 5 bases and V 4 bases, and 11 bases lay outside the gene matches. The germline CDR1 and CDR2 sequences are SNHLY and FYNNEI. CDR3 loop: CASSGADGLAGGLETQYF. The DNA for the CDR3 is TGTGCCAGCAGTGGAGCTGACGGACTAGCGGGGGGGCTTGAGACCCAGTACTTC.

V usage is TRBV7-2 and J usage is TRBJ1-5, with a weak D call TRBD1 (6 bases). The germline CDR1 and CDR2 sequences are SGHTA and FQGNSA. The CDR3 has 14 amino acids. V lost 5 bases to trimming and J lost 1 base, with 9 bases between them. CDR3 bases: TGTGCCAGCAGCCCGGACAGCAGCAATCAGCCCCAGCATTTT. This codes for CASSPDSSNQPQHF.

At least ten counts were recorded for this clonotype. The chain is built from TRBV6-2 or TRBV6-3 and TRBJ1-5; no clear D gene. This CDR3 comprises 16 residues. Per germline, CDR1 MNHEY and CDR2 SVGEGT. Trimming took off 6 bases at V and 1 base at J, with 16 bases between the two ends. The CDR3 nucleotides are TGTGCCAGCAGAGACGGGAGAAGGAGCAGCAATCAGCCCCAGCATTTT. It specifies CASRDGRRSSNQPQHF.

Many counts were recorded for this clonotype. This chain uses TRBV30 with TRBJ2-7, with TRBD2 matching 7 bases. With 3 bases clipped from V and 2 bases from J, the junction kept 1 base outside the gene matches. CDR3 size: 12 residues. Germline assignment: CDR1 GTSNPN and CDR2 SVGIG (reference sequence). CDR3 sequence: CAWRGTTYEQYF. In nucleotides, the CDR3 is TGTGCCTGGAGAGGGACTACCTACGAGCAGTACTTC.